These 24 T cell receptor beta chains were all obtained from the same sample, sequenced in a study of T cells in women clearing cervical HPV infection. Data came from immunoSEQ multiplex PCR; TCRdb stores just in-frame clones and leaves some out. The sample features tens of thousands of clones, with around a tenth in its top ten. Sequenced material: blood buffy coat. Receptor source: a woman between 18 and 69 years old with a cervical HPV16 infection that either progressed to CIN3+ or cleared (not recorded which).

With regard to this clone: The CDR3 extends 3 residues past the end of the read, so its final part is completed from the germline J gene. The chain joins TRBV20-1 to TRBJ2-3; D may be TRBD1 (6 bases). The germline gives CDR1 DFQATT, CDR2 SNEGSKA (reference sequence). V shed 0 bases and J shed 0 bases, with 13 bases lying between them. The CDR3 runs to 16 residues. CDR3 region: CSARELGAGSTDTQYF. CDR3 bases read: TGCAGTGCTAGAGAGTTGGGGGCGGGTAGCACAGATACG.

Notes on this clone: The read falls 3 residues short of the CDR3 end, and the missing part is taken from the germline J gene. V gene TRBV10-3 combines with J gene TRBJ1-6; no clear D. The CDR3 is made up of 13 amino acids. V lost 6 bases, J lost 8 bases, and 11 bases lay in between. CDR1 ENHRY and CDR2 SYGVKD come from the germline V gene. The CDR3 reads CAISTELDSPLHF. The CDR3 bases that were read are TGTGCCATCAGCACCGAGCTGGATTCACCC.

Turning to this clone: The read terminates 3 residues ahead of where the CDR3 ends, so the germline J gene completes it. The chain has TRBV7-6 and TRBJ1-3; tentative D call: TRBD1 (5 bases). Per germline, CDR1 SGHVS and CDR2 FNYEAQ. Trimming left V 3 bases short and J 8 bases short, with 14 bases between. This CDR3 is 14 amino acids long. CDR3 loop: CASSFLAGGDTIYF. CDR3 bases read: TGTGCCAGCAGCTTTCTCGCCGGGGGAGACACC.

Remarks on this clone: The sequence runs out 3 residues before the end of the CDR3; the remainder is reconstructed from the germline J gene. The chain joins TRBV29-1 to TRBJ2-1; TRBD2 is a possible D gene (6 bases). The germline V gene encodes CDR1 SQVTM and CDR2 ANQGSEA. This CDR3 has 15 residues. V shed 0 bases and J shed 5 bases, with 14 bases lying between them. The CDR3 spells CSVEDSLALNNEQFF. CDR3 DNA, as far as it was read: TGCAGCGTTGAAGATTCACTAGCCCTAAACAATGAG.

Remarks on this clone: The read gets to within 3 residues of the CDR3 end, and the germline J gene fills in the rest. This rearrangement joins TRBV6-1 to TRBJ1-2; 8 bases are a match to TRBD1. The germline gives CDR1 MNHNS, CDR2 SASEGT. There are 12 residues in the CDR3. V lost 3 bases to trimming and J lost 6 bases; unmatched junction nucleotides: 0. CDR3 loop: CASSDRGHGYTF. The DNA read from the CDR3 is TGTGCCAGCAGTGACAGGGGGCATGGC.

Details on this clone: From the germline J gene comes the end of the CDR3, since the read stops 3 residues before it. The chain combines TRBV30 with TRBJ1-1; D gene uncertain. This CDR3 spans 13 amino acids. Germline CDR1 GTSNPN, CDR2 SVGIG (reference sequence). Incomplete CDR3 DNA: TGTGCCTGGACTAACTTGATGGGCAGTAAA. Protein product: CAWTNLMGSK. The complete CDR3 reads CAWTNLMGSKAFF.

A remark on this clone: Sequencing ends 3 residues short of the CDR3 end; the germline J gene provides the rest. V gene TRBV20-1 combines with J gene TRBJ2-1; 8 positions match TRBD2. Germline CDR1 is DFQATT and CDR2 is SNEGSKA (reference sequence). This CDR3 spans 13 amino acids. V gave up 6 bases and J gave up 8 bases; unmatched junction bases: 9. The CDR3 sequence: CSAPGGGIDEQFF. Partial CDR3 DNA: TGCAGTGCCCCGGGGGGGGGAATCGATGAG.

Worth noting for this clone: The sequenced fragment ends 3 residues before the CDR3 boundary, so the rest is inferred from the germline J gene. The chain links TRBV11-3 to TRBJ2-7; TRBD1 agrees at 10 bases. The CDR3 loop spans 15 amino acids. Per germline, CDR1 SGHNT and CDR2 YENEEA. With 5 bases clipped from V and 3 bases from J, the junction kept 7 bases outside the gene matches. The covered CDR3 bases are TGTGCCAGCAGCCAGGCCGGGACAGGGGACTACGAG. Its protein product is CASSQAGTGDYE. In full, the CDR3 is CASSQAGTGDYEQYF.

As concerns this clone: From the germline J gene comes the end of the CDR3, since the read stops 3 residues before it. This chain uses TRBV19 with TRBJ2-7; 7 positions match TRBD1. The CDR3 has 13 amino acids. From germline, CDR1 is LNHDA and CDR2 SQIVND (reference sequence). The V and J ends lost 7 bases and 0 bases, in that order; junction bases with no gene match: 3. The part of the CDR3 DNA that was read is TGTGCCAGTAAGGGGGACAGCTCCTACGAG. Translation: CASKGDSSYE. The full-length CDR3 reads as CASKGDSSYEQYF.

Concerning this clone itself: The read terminates 3 residues before the CDR3 end, so the remaining end is supplied by the germline J gene. This chain joins TRBV29-1 and TRBJ2-1; D might be TRBD2 (6 bases). CDR1 is SQVTM and CDR2 is ANQGSEA in the germline V gene. This CDR3 contains 12 residues. Trimming took 6 bases from V and 4 from J, leaving 10 bases between them. CDR3 bases read: TGCAGCGTCGCGGGAACTTACAATGAG. Translation gives CSVAGTYNE. In full, the CDR3 is CSVAGTYNEQFF.

A word on this clone: The read ends 3 residues early relative to the CDR3; the germline J gene fills the gap. The chain carries TRBV4-1 and TRBJ2-2; 13 bases are shared with TRBD2. V shed 0 bases and J 5 bases; nucleotides not matched to a gene: 6. The CDR3 loop spans 18 amino acids. The germline CDR1 and CDR2 sequences are MGHRA and YSYEKL. CDR3 sequence reads: CASSQDWTSGRSTGELFF. Partial CDR3 DNA: TGCGCCAGCAGCCAAGACTGGACTAGCGGGAGATCTACCGGGGAG.

Concerning this clone: The sequence runs out 3 residues before the end of the CDR3; the remainder is reconstructed from the germline J gene. This sequence joins TRBV29-1 and TRBJ2-3; possibly TRBD2 for D (6 bases). The CDR3 loop spans 15 amino acids. Germline-derived CDR1 and CDR2 are SQVTM and ANQGSEA. Trimming pared 8 bases from V and 0 bases from J, leaving 18 bases between. CDR3 sequence: CSSRERGASTDTQYF. CDR3 DNA, as far as it was read: TGCAGCTCCAGGGAACGCGGGGCCAGCACAGATACG.

Comment on this clone: The read gets to within 3 residues of the CDR3 end, and the germline J gene fills in the rest. V and J are TRBV29-1 and TRBJ2-3; a possible D gene is TRBD2 (7 bases). The germline V gene encodes CDR1 SQVTM and CDR2 ANQGSEA. This CDR3 is 15 amino acids long. Between the trimmed V and J ends, which lost 6 bases and 6 bases, there was a span of 22 bases. The sequenced CDR3 bases are TGCAGCGTCCCGGGTCCCGCGGGGGCCTCGGATACG. This gives the protein CSVPGPAGASDT. The complete CDR3 reads CSVPGPAGASDTQYF.

A note on this clone: The read gets to within 3 residues of the CDR3 end, and the germline J gene fills in the rest. The J gene is TRBJ2-7, the V gene TRBV7-6, with 9 bases fitting TRBD1. The trim removed 3 bases at V and 3 bases at J, leaving 6 bases unmatched. Germline assignment: CDR1 SGHVS and CDR2 FNYEAQ. The CDR3 extends over 15 amino acids. The CDR3 is CASSFRQGGGYEQYF. The part of the CDR3 DNA that was read is TGTGCCAGCAGCTTTCGACAGGGGGGGGGCTACGAG.

Concerning this clone itself: The read terminates 3 residues before the CDR3 end, so the remaining end is supplied by the germline J gene. V usage is TRBV5-1 and J usage is TRBJ2-6, with D maybe TRBD1 (6 bases). The CDR3 consists of 16 residues. Germline CDR1 SGHRS, CDR2 YFSETQ. V shed 6 bases and J shed 1 base, with 14 bases lying between them. The CDR3 DNA, read in part, is TGCGCCAGCACTCCTAGGACAGTTTCTGGGGCCAACGTC. This codes for CASTPRTVSGANV. The CDR3 in full is CASTPRTVSGANVLTF.

The CDR3 is CASSEQGAVGNTIYF. The sequenced CDR3 bases are TGCGCCAGCAGCGAACAGGGGGCAGTTGGAAACACC. This sequence joins TRBV5-1 and TRBJ1-3, with 9 bases matching TRBD1. The read halts 3 residues ahead of the CDR3 end, with the missing end drawn from the germline J gene. V lost 4 bases, J lost 3 bases, and 5 bases stayed unmatched. The CDR3 totals 15 residues. Looked up from germline, CDR1 is SGHRS and CDR2 is YFSETQ. Using reference TRBV5-1 and TRBJ1-3 for the parts outside the CDR3, the full variable domain is KAGVTQTPRYLIKTRGQQVTLSCSPISGHRSVSWYQQTPGQGLQFLFEYFSETQRNKGNFPGRFSGRQFSNSRSEMNVSTLELGDSALYLCASSEQGAVGNTIYFGEGSWLTVV.

Details on this clone: The read gets to within 3 residues of the CDR3 end, and the germline J gene fills in the rest. The V and J genes are TRBV30 and TRBJ2-7; D is undetermined. The CDR3 length is 12 residues. V lost 0 bases and J lost 3, with 6 bases in between. Germline values: CDR1 GTSNPN, CDR2 SVGIG (reference sequence). The DNA read from the CDR3 is TGTGCCTGGAGTGTTCTAGGCTACGAG. This translates into CAWSVLGYE. The whole CDR3 protein reads CAWSVLGYEQYF.

In the case of this clone: Sequencing ends 3 residues short of the CDR3 end; the germline J gene provides the rest. The V gene is TRBV5-1, the J gene TRBJ2-2; possibly TRBD2 for D (6 bases). The CDR3 extends over 15 amino acids. Per the germline V gene, CDR1 is SGHRS and CDR2 is YFSETQ. V lost 0 bases to trimming and J lost 4 bases, with 10 bases between them. CDR3 sequence: CASSLGPAGTGELFF. The sequenced CDR3 bases are TGCGCCAGCAGCTTGGGCCCAGCGGGCACCGGGGAG.

With regard to this clone: The read terminates 3 residues before the CDR3 end, so the remaining end is supplied by the germline J gene. The J gene is TRBJ2-7, the V gene TRBV18, with 10 bases aligning to TRBD1. After removal of 5 bases from V and 1 base from J, the junction contained 2 bases not matched to a gene. The length of the CDR3 is 14 residues. CDR1 is KGHSH, CDR2 LQKENI, per germline. CDR3 bases read: TGTGCCAGCTCATCGGGACAGGGGTCCTACGAG. The encoded protein is CASSSGQGSYE. The CDR3, in full, reads CASSSGQGSYEQYF.

A word on this clone: The CDR3 end is not reached by the read, which stops 3 residues before it; the germline J gene fills it in. The J gene is TRBJ2-7, the V gene TRBV5-1; D is perhaps TRBD2 (7 bases). The CDR3 consists of 13 residues. Trimming removed 7 bases from V and 6 bases from J, with 17 bases in between. Germline V gene sequence: CDR1 SGHRS, CDR2 YFSETQ. The CDR3 sequence: CASGRGGGGEQYF. The sequenced CDR3 bases are TGCGCCAGCGGTAGGGGGGGCGGAGGCGAG.

Of note for this clone: The read is 3 residues too short to cover the CDR3 end, so that end is filled in from the germline J gene. The chain carries TRBV19 and TRBJ1-2; possibly TRBD1 for D (5 bases). Germline assignment: CDR1 LNHDA and CDR2 SQIVND (reference sequence). The CDR3 has 14 residues. Trimming took 6 bases from V and 7 from J, leaving 18 bases between them. The DNA read from the CDR3 is TGTGCCAGTAGGTTTGGTGCCCCAGGGCCTGGC. Encoded protein: CASRFGAPGPG. The full CDR3 protein is CASRFGAPGPGYTF.

Comment on this clone: The read ends 3 residues shy of where the CDR3 ends; the end is completed using the germline J gene. V is TRBV2 and J is TRBJ1-1; D is perhaps TRBD1 (5 bases). Germline values: CDR1 SNHLY, CDR2 FYNNEI. This CDR3 has 12 residues. The CDR3 loop reads CASSEARGQAFF. The CDR3 DNA, read in part, is TGTGCCAGCAGTGAAGCGCGGGGACAA.

Regarding this clone: Coverage ceases 3 residues before the CDR3 finishes, and the germline J gene fills in the end. The genes are TRBV20-1 and TRBJ2-5, with TRBD1 matching 9 bases. There are 14 residues in the CDR3. The germline V gene encodes CDR1 DFQATT and CDR2 SNEGSKA (reference sequence). V gave up 0 bases and J gave up 5 bases; unmatched junction bases: 4. The CDR3 here is CSARDRTGAETQYF. CDR3 DNA, as far as it was read: TGCAGTGCTAGAGACCGGACAGGGGCCGAGACC.

On this clone itself: The read stops 3 residues short of the end of the CDR3; the missing end is completed from the germline J gene. This chain links TRBV14 with TRBJ1-1, with a possible D match to TRBD1 (5 bases). Germline assignment: CDR1 SGHDN and CDR2 FVKESK. This CDR3 region has 15 residues. Trimming left V 2 bases short and J 1 base short, with 11 bases between. The CDR3 DNA, read in part, is TGTGCCAGCAGCCAACTCGGACACCAGAACACTGAA. Encoded protein: CASSQLGHQNTE. The full CDR3 reads CASSQLGHQNTEAFF.